This T cell receptor beta chain was captured in a study of CD4 T cells in relation to SARS-CoV-2 and coronaviruses. Study overall: PBMCs were cultured with antigen for roughly nine days before TCR beta sequencing.

Produced via immunoSEQ multiplex PCR; TCRdb's table is partial and in-frame only. This sample has roughly 43,000 clones, with more than 65% found just once. CD4 enrichment then naive enrichment separated naive from memory CD4+ cells. The CDR3 is made up of 13 amino acids. Trimming pared 0 bases from V and 6 bases from J, leaving 6 bases between. CDR1 and CDR2 (germline): KGHSH, LQKENI. A note on this clone: No antigen is known for it.

Overall study findings and caveats: Pre-pandemic and post-infection samples never came from the same donor. Crossreactivity was assessed only for spike protein, not other viral proteins.

The V and J genes are TRBV18 and TRBJ2-1; D call uncertain. This clonotype was obtained from an adult with COVID-19. Sample: naive CD4+ T cells from PBMCs, cultured in vitro. Subset indicated: naive CD4+ T cells isolated by negative enrichment. CDR3 coding DNA: TGTGCCAGCTCACCACCGGTTACCAATGAGCAGTTCTTC. Its translation is CASSPPVTNEQFF. The full variable domain, its missing parts supplied by reference TRBV18 and TRBJ2-1, is NAGVMQNPRHLVRRRGQEARLRCSPMKGHSHVYWYRQLPEEGLKFMVYLQKENIIDESGMPKERFSAEFPKEGPSILRIQQVVRGDSAAYFCASSPPVTNEQFFGPGTRLTVL.